Below, 30 T cell receptor beta chains from the same sample are listed, as sequenced in a study of T cell responses to AZD1222 COVID-19 vaccine. Sequenced by immunoSEQ multiplex PCR; TCRdb stores in-frame clones only, minus some. The data show about 110,000 clones, roughly nine tenths seen once. Sequenced here: peripheral blood, sampled on day 0 of AZD1222 vaccination. The receptors derive from an adult in good health.

CDR3 in amino acids: CASSVAEDWYGYTF. Here the CDR3 DNA reads TGTGCCAGCAGCGTAGCAGAAGATTGGTATGGCTACACCTTC. This sequence joins TRBV9 and TRBJ1-2; D uncertain. The germline V gene has CDR1 SGDLS and CDR2 YYNGEE. Trimming stripped 0 bases from V and 5 bases from J, with 11 bases between. This CDR3 has 14 residues.

The CDR3 protein is CASSTWEAGGGGYTF. The CDR3 region has the DNA TGTGCCAGCAGCACCTGGGAGGCAGGGGGAGGTGGCTACACCTTC. This chain links TRBV7-8 with TRBJ1-2; 7 bases are shared with TRBD1. V gave up 5 bases and J gave up 7 bases; unmatched junction bases: 13. The CDR3 contains 15 residues. From germline, CDR1 is SGHVS and CDR2 FQNEAQ. The full variable domain, completed using reference TRBV7-8 and TRBJ1-2, is GAGVSQSPRYKVAKRGQDVALRCDPISGHVSLFWYQQALGQGPEFLTYFQNEAQLDKSGLPSDRFFAERPEGSVSTLKIQRTQQEDSAVYLCASSTWEAGGGGYTFGSGTRLTVV.

V gene TRBV7-8 combines with J gene TRBJ2-1; no clear D gene. Germline CDR1 SGHVS, CDR2 FQNEAQ. With 3 bases removed from V and 3 bases from J, the gap between germline ends came to 6 bases. The CDR3 has 13 amino acids. The CDR3 nucleotides read TGTGCCAGCAGCTTCGGCAACTACAATGAGCAGTTCTTC. Its protein product is CASSFGNYNEQFF.

This chain joins TRBV20-1 and TRBJ2-7, with 8 bases lining up with TRBD2. The CDR3 has 13 amino acids. CDR1 and CDR2 (germline): DFQATT, SNEGSKA (reference sequence). The trim removed 3 bases at V and 6 bases at J, leaving 7 bases unmatched. CDR3 DNA sequence: TGCAGTGCTAGTAAAGCGGGAGTAGGCGAGCAGTACTTC. This translates into CSASKAGVGEQYF.

The chain combines TRBV11-2 with TRBJ1-4; D is unclear. V lost 2 bases to trimming and J lost 5 bases, with 9 bases between them. The germline CDR1 and CDR2 sequences are SGHAT and FQNNGV. The CDR3 runs to 14 residues. The CDR3 bases are TGTGCCAGCAGCTTATCGCGCGGAAATGAAAAACTGTTTTTT. Its translation: CASSLSRGNEKLFF.

The chain employs TRBV7-9 and TRBJ1-6; D unclear. Trimming stripped 3 bases from V and 7 bases from J, with 10 bases between. CDR3 length: 14 amino acids. Per the germline V gene, CDR1 is SEHNR and CDR2 is FQNEAQ (reference sequence). Written as DNA, the CDR3 is TGTGCCAGCAGCTTCGGGGATAAGAATTCACCCCTCCACTTT. Encoded protein: CASSFGDKNSPLHF.

The chain has TRBV30 and TRBJ1-5; weak D call: TRBD1 (6 bases). CDR1 and CDR2 (germline): GTSNPN, SVGIG (reference sequence). Trimming left V 5 bases short and J 5 bases short, with 13 bases between. The CDR3 extends over 13 amino acids. The DNA of the CDR3 is TGTGCCTGGGAAGGGGGTGCGGATCAGCCCCAGCATTTT. This gives the protein CAWEGGADQPQHF.

CDR3 region: CASSLPTGTSYNSPLHF. The CDR3 DNA reads as TGTGCCAGCAGCCTCCCCACGGGAACGAGCTATAATTCACCCCTCCACTTT. The V and J genes are TRBV14 and TRBJ1-6, with D unresolved. V was shortened by 4 bases and J by 3 bases, with 16 bases between the two germline ends. There are 17 residues in the CDR3. Germline V gives CDR1 SGHDN, CDR2 FVKESK.

This chain joins TRBV5-1 and TRBJ2-7; TRBD1 aligns across 11 bases. Unmatched junction bases numbered 5, after V lost 4 bases and J lost 5 bases. CDR3 size: 14 residues. Per germline, CDR1 SGHRS and CDR2 YFSETQ. CDR3 coding DNA: TGCGCCAGCAGCCCGGGACAGGGGGGGGACGAGCAGTACTTC. It translates to CASSPGQGGDEQYF.

Written as DNA, the CDR3 is TGTGCCAGCAGCAGACGACTAGCGGGGGCCGGAGCCGGGGAGCTGTTTTTT. This gives the protein CASSRRLAGAGAGELFF. This chain links TRBV7-2 with TRBJ2-2; 12 nucleotides align to TRBD2. Looked up from germline, CDR1 is SGHTA and CDR2 is FQGNSA. The CDR3 spans 17 residues. J was trimmed by 6 bases and V by 5 bases; bases with no gene match: 10.

The chain links TRBV6-5 to TRBJ2-7; D unresolved. V lost 5 bases and J lost 0, with 14 bases in between. The length of the CDR3 is 15 residues. CDR1 and CDR2 from the germline V gene are MNHEY and SVGAGI. The CDR3 DNA reads as TGTGCCAGCAGTCGGGCGGCCCGTATCTCCTACGAGCAGTACTTC. It encodes CASSRAARISYEQYF.

The chain joins TRBV19 to TRBJ2-1, with D perhaps TRBD2 (5 bases). The germline gives CDR1 LNHDA, CDR2 SQIVND (reference sequence). The CDR3 has 15 residues. The germline V and J ends were trimmed by 10 bases and 2 bases, with 18 bases remaining between them. The CDR3 spells CAIGPLPGTYNEQFF. CDR3 sequence (DNA): TGTGCCATCGGCCCTCTTCCGGGGACCTACAATGAGCAGTTCTTC.

This chain connects TRBV11-3 to TRBJ2-7; TRBD1 matches 10 bases. This CDR3 comprises 15 residues. The ends lost 6 bases at V and 3 bases at J; junction bases unmatched: 8. Germline V gene sequence: CDR1 SGHNT, CDR2 YENEEA. The CDR3 reads CASSYPGQGHYEQYF. CDR3 nucleotides: TGTGCCAGCAGTTATCCGGGACAGGGGCACTACGAGCAGTACTTC.

The chain recombines TRBV20-1 with TRBJ1-1; D call uncertain. V was trimmed by 2 bases and J by 5 bases, leaving 6 bases between them. Germline V gene sequence: CDR1 DFQATT, CDR2 SNEGSKA (reference sequence). The CDR3 extends over 11 amino acids. The CDR3 DNA follows: TGCAGTGCTAGATCCTGGACTGAAGCTTTCTTT. Encoded protein: CSARSWTEAFF.

V usage is TRBV5-4 and J usage is TRBJ1-4, with a weak D call TRBD1 (6 bases). CDR1 SGHNT and CDR2 YYREEE come from the germline V gene (reference sequence). Trimming left V 4 bases short and J 7 bases short, with 17 bases between. CDR3 length: 15 amino acids. CDR3 DNA sequence: TGTGCCAGCAGCGAGAACAGGGCTTCGGGTGAAAAACTGTTTTTT. It yields the protein CASSENRASGEKLFF.

Here the CDR3 reads CASSPGSHTDTQYF. For the CDR3, the DNA is TGTGCCAGCAGCCCCGGGAGCCACACAGATACGCAGTATTTT. V and J are TRBV11-3 and TRBJ2-3; D perhaps matches TRBD2 (6 bases). The germline CDR1 and CDR2 sequences are SGHNT and YENEEA. V shed 5 bases and J shed 2 bases, with 11 bases lying between them. This CDR3 has 14 residues.

The rearrangement joins TRBV5-1 to TRBJ2-3, with no clear D. CDR3 length equals 14 residues. The germline V and J ends were trimmed by 0 bases and 2 bases, with 7 bases remaining between them. Germline CDR1 SGHRS, CDR2 YFSETQ. The CDR3 protein is CASSLALATDTQYF. For the CDR3, the DNA is TGCGCCAGCAGCTTGGCGCTGGCCACAGATACGCAGTATTTT.

This chain uses TRBV27 with TRBJ2-7; possibly TRBD2 for D (5 bases). V was pared by 3 bases and J by 1 base, with 13 bases between. The germline V gene has CDR1 MNHEY and CDR2 SMNVEV (reference sequence). The CDR3 covers 15 residues. The CDR3 loop reads CASSFRGSFSYEQYF. CDR3 coding DNA: TGTGCCAGCAGTTTTCGCGGGTCATTTTCCTACGAGCAGTACTTC.

This chain uses TRBV20-1 with TRBJ1-3; TRBD1 is a possible D gene (5 bases). There are 14 residues in the CDR3. Germline V gene lookup returns CDR1 DFQATT and CDR2 SNEGSKA (reference sequence). V was clipped by 3 bases and J by 0 bases, with 9 bases between them. The CDR3 bases are TGCAGTGCTAGTGGGGGAAGCTCTGGAAACACCATATATTTT. Its protein product is CSASGGSSGNTIYF.

The chain joins TRBV21-1 to TRBJ2-3. TRBV21-1 is marked as a pseudogene. CDR3 length: 13 amino acids. CDR3 in DNA: TGTGCCAGCATCAACGGCAGTCCAGATACGCAGTATTTT. It specifies CASINGSPDTQYF.

The CDR3 region has the DNA TGTGCCAGCGGGCCCCCCCGCACGAACTATGGCTACACCTTC. Amino acids: CASGPPRTNYGYTF. The gene calls are TRBV6-5 and TRBJ1-2; no reliable D call. The germline V gene has CDR1 MNHEY and CDR2 SVGAGI. The CDR3 covers 14 residues. V lost 8 bases to trimming and J lost 2 bases, with 15 bases between them.

V and J are TRBV5-6 and TRBJ1-2, with D maybe TRBD1 (6 bases). In germline, CDR1 is SGHDT, CDR2 YYEEEE. Trimming pared 0 bases from V and 8 bases from J, leaving 20 bases between. This CDR3 region has 16 residues. The CDR3 sequence is CASSLEGLGQLGGYTF. The CDR3 DNA sequence: TGTGCCAGCAGCTTGGAAGGTCTGGGACAATTAGGGGGCTACACCTTC.

The V and J genes are TRBV24-1 and TRBJ2-1; no clear D gene. The V end lost 5 bases, the J end lost 6 bases, and 19 bases lay between the germline ends. Germline V gene data show CDR1 as KGHDR and CDR2 as SFDVKD. There are 16 residues in the CDR3. In DNA form, the CDR3 reads TGTGCCACCAGTGCGACGGGTCCGGGCTCCAGCAATGAGCAGTTCTTC. It specifies CATSATGPGSSNEQFF.

V and J are TRBV7-3 and TRBJ2-3; the match to TRBD2 covers 11 bases. The CDR3 loop spans 16 amino acids. V lost 2 bases to trimming and J lost 6 bases; unmatched junction nucleotides: 7. The germline CDR1 and CDR2 sequences are SGHTA and FQGTGA. The CDR3 spells CASSLPSSGGRDTQYF. The CDR3 nucleotides are TGTGCCAGCAGCTTACCTTCTAGCGGGGGGCGGGATACGCAGTATTTT.

This chain links TRBV3-1 (or the pseudogene TRBV3-2) with TRBJ2-1, with 10 nucleotides matching TRBD2. Germline V lookup: CDR1 LGHDT, CDR2 YNNKEL (reference sequence). Losses at the gene ends were 0 bases for V and 4 bases for J; bases not matched to a gene: 6. The CDR3 runs 17 residues. The CDR3 protein is CASSQDLAGVSYNEQFF. The CDR3 nucleotides are TGTGCCAGCAGCCAAGATCTAGCGGGAGTGAGTTACAATGAGCAGTTCTTC.

This sequence joins TRBV19 and TRBJ1-6, with D maybe TRBD1 (6 bases). CDR1 is LNHDA and CDR2 is SQIVND in the germline V gene (reference sequence). The CDR3 is 15 residues long. Trimming removed 7 bases from V and 5 bases from J, with 15 bases in between. The CDR3 here is CASNNRPGDNSPLHF. CDR3 sequence (DNA): TGTGCCAGTAACAACAGACCAGGGGATAATTCACCCCTCCACTTT.

The chain uses TRBV6-5 and TRBJ1-2, with TRBD1 as a possible D gene (5 bases). V was trimmed by 7 bases and J by 0 bases, leaving 15 bases between them. Germline CDR1 reads MNHEY; CDR2 reads SVGAGI. The CDR3 has 15 amino acids. The CDR3 is CASTRDGGANYGYTF. In DNA, the CDR3 is TGTGCCAGCACCAGGGACGGGGGGGCTAACTATGGCTACACCTTC.

The V call is TRBV3-1 (or the pseudogene TRBV3-2), the J call TRBJ1-6, with D possibly TRBD1 on 5 matching bases. The germline V gene has CDR1 LGHDT and CDR2 YNNKEL (reference sequence). Trimming stripped 3 bases from V and 4 bases from J, with 13 bases between. The CDR3 is made up of 16 amino acids. The CDR3: CASSQRGGIYNSPLHF. The CDR3 bases are TGTGCCAGCAGCCAGCGGGGGGGGATTTATAATTCACCCCTCCACTTT.

The V call is TRBV28, the J call TRBJ1-2; D not certain. The V and J ends lost 2 bases and 4 bases respectively, with 8 bases between them. Germline CDR1 MDHEN, CDR2 SYDVKM. The CDR3 is 13 amino acids. In DNA, the CDR3 is TGTGCCAGCAGTTTAACCCGGCTCTATGGCTACACCTTC. Amino acid sequence: CASSLTRLYGYTF.

This clone was observed a single time. The chain joins TRBV7-3 to TRBJ2-3; D may correspond to TRBD1 or TRBD2 (5 bases each). The CDR3 sequence is 16 residues long. In germline, CDR1 is SGHTA, CDR2 FQGTGA. V was clipped by 0 bases and J by 1 base, with 11 bases between them. CDR3 residues: CASSLTSGLRTDTQYF. The DNA for the CDR3 is TGTGCCAGCAGCTTAACGTCGGGGCTCCGCACAGATACGCAGTATTTT.